This is a list of T cell receptor beta chains from one sample in a study of technical replicates of blood from several donors. Generated by immunoSEQ multiplex PCR, the TCRdb table keeps only in-frame clones and is missing some. The data show 70,000 to 95,000 clones, around 92% seen once. Sequencing used T cells isolated from PBMCs. The source of these receptors is a human donor in good health. Some clones in this sample may be carry-over from other donors' samples. Both conserved end residues are part of each CDR3. A D gene is named only where the DNA matches it firmly. Size is omitted from some rows. Given values are once, few, many or a class for expanded clones.

v_call	clone_size	d_call	j_call	cdr3_nt	cdr3_aa
TRBV19	-	TRBD1	TRBJ1-3	TGTGCCAGTAGTGGGACAGGAGGAAACACCATATATTTT	CASSGTGGNTIYF
TRBV11-2	once	TRBD2	TRBJ2-3	TGTGCCAGCAGCTTGCGGGGGGGAGCGACCGGAGATACGCAGTATTTT	CASSLRGGATGDTQYF
TRBV7-3	once	TRBD1	TRBJ2-3	TGTGCCAGCAGCTCAGGGGGCTATCCAGATACGCAGTATTTT	CASSSGGYPDTQYF
TRBV15	-	-	TRBJ1-6	TGTGCCACCAGCAGAGGACCCGACAGTGAGATACGGTCACCCCTCCACTTT	CATSRGPDSEIRSPLHF
TRBV18	-	TRBD1	TRBJ2-3	TGTGCCAGCTCACCAGATTACAGGGGGACAGATACGCAGTATTTT	CASSPDYRGTDTQYF
TRBV29-1	-	TRBD2	TRBJ2-7	TGCAGCGCGGTTCCCGGGACTACTTACGAGCAGTACTTC	CSAVPGTTYEQYF
TRBV6-1	-	-	TRBJ2-3	TGTGCCAGCAGTGAAAGGCGGGACTTCCACACAGATACGCAGTATTTT	CASSERRDFHTDTQYF
TRBV5-1	-	-	TRBJ1-3	TGCGCCAGCAGCTTGGAAGCAGGGGTAAACACCATATATTTT	CASSLEAGVNTIYF
TRBV7-8	-	TRBD1	TRBJ2-1	TGTGCCAGCAGCGGACAGGGAGTAGCCTACAATGAGCAGTTCTTC	CASSGQGVAYNEQFF
TRBV27	-	TRBD1	TRBJ2-4	TGTGCCAGCAGTTTCGCCGGGACAGTAAGGGACATTCAGTACTTC	CASSFAGTVRDIQYF
TRBV4-2	-	-	TRBJ2-2	TGTGCCAGCAGCCAAGTACCAGCGGGGAACACCGGGGAGCTGTTTTTT	CASSQVPAGNTGELFF
TRBV6-6	-	TRBD2	TRBJ2-1	TGTGCCAGCAGTTACCTGAGCGGGGGGGTTCTTGAGCAGTTCTTC	CASSYLSGGVLEQFF
TRBV11-3	-	-	TRBJ2-5	TGTGCCAGCAGCTTAAGTCAGGGAACGGAGACCCAGTACTTC	CASSLSQGTETQYF
TRBV19	-	-	TRBJ1-5	TGTGCCAGTAGTTACAGGGATCAGCCCCAGCATTTT	CASSYRDQPQHF
TRBV2	-	TRBD1	TRBJ2-6	TGTGCCACCCTGGGGACAGTACACTCTGGGGCCAACGTCCTGACTTTC	CATLGTVHSGANVLTF
TRBV18	-	TRBD2	TRBJ2-5	TGTGCCAGCTCCCTTAATGGACTAGCGGAAGAGACCCAGTACTTC	CASSLNGLAEETQYF
TRBV30	-	TRBD1	TRBJ1-5	TGTGCCTGGAGTGTCGCAGACAGGGGCTCTCAGCCCCAGCATTTT	CAWSVADRGSQPQHF
TRBV30	-	TRBD1	TRBJ2-1	TGTGCCACTAACAGGGGGGAAGGGTACAATGAGCAGTTCTTC	CATNRGEGYNEQFF
TRBV27	-	-	TRBJ1-2	TGTGCCAGCAGTTACAGGGAACCTTATGGCTACACCTTC	CASSYREPYGYTF
TRBV30	-	-	TRBJ1-4	TGTGCCTGGAGTGTAAATGCGGGACCTCAAAAACTGTTTTTT	CAWSVNAGPQKLFF
TRBV28	-	TRBD2	TRBJ2-3	TGTGCCAGCAGTCAACTAGCGGGAGGGCCGGGCACAGATACGCAGTATTTT	CASSQLAGGPGTDTQYF
TRBV25-1	-	-	TRBJ2-7	TGTGCCAGCACCCTTTCGGGATACGAGCAGTACTTC	CASTLSGYEQYF
TRBV28	-	-	TRBJ1-1	TGTGCCAGCAGTTCCCAACAGCGGCGGAACACTGAAGCTTTCTTT	CASSSQQRRNTEAFF
TRBV15	-	TRBD2	TRBJ2-1	TGTGCCACCAGCAGAGGTCTAGCGGGAGGGCCTTCCTACAATGAGCAGTTCTTC	CATSRGLAGGPSYNEQFF
TRBV7-6	-	TRBD1	TRBJ1-2	TGTGCCAGCAGCTCCCGCCTCGACAGGGACTATGGCTACACCTTC	CASSSRLDRDYGYTF
TRBV19	few	-	TRBJ1-4	TGTGCCAGTAGTATCACCTTCCGGACTAGTAGTGAAAAACTGTTTTTT	CASSITFRTSSEKLFF
TRBV7-2	few	TRBD2	TRBJ2-1	TGTGCCAGCAGCTTAGGACTAGCGGAGCAGTTCTTC	CASSLGLAEQFF
TRBV27	-	-	TRBJ2-7	TGTGCCAGCAGTCCTTTAGGTCACACGGGGGAGCAGTACTTC	CASSPLGHTGEQYF
TRBV6-5	-	TRBD1	TRBJ2-7	TGTGCCAGCAGTTCCCCCAGGGGGACAGGGATCTACGAGCAGTACTTC	CASSSPRGTGIYEQYF
TRBV27	-	TRBD1	TRBJ2-5	TGTGCCAGCAGTTCCCCCGGGACAGGGGACGAGACCCAGTACTTC	CASSSPGTGDETQYF
TRBV25-1	-	-	TRBJ2-2	TGTGCCAGCAGTGGGGACACTTACACCGGGGAGCTGTTTTTT	CASSGDTYTGELFF
TRBV5-1	-	-	TRBJ1-5	TGCGCCAGCAGCTTAGCAGGGGCCAATCAGCCCCAGCATTTT	CASSLAGANQPQHF
TRBV11-2	once	TRBD2	TRBJ2-7	TGTGCCAGCAGTGGAAGCGGGAGGGCCGAGACCTACTACGAGCAGTACTTC	CASSGSGRAETYYEQYF
TRBV4-1	-	TRBD1	TRBJ1-5	TGCGCCAGCAGCCAAGAGACAGGGAATCAGCCCCAGCATTTT	CASSQETGNQPQHF
TRBV18	-	-	TRBJ2-5	TGTGCCAGCTCCCAGGGCCCCAAAGAGACCCAGTACTTC	CASSQGPKETQYF
TRBV29-1	-	-	TRBJ1-1	TGCAGCGCGTTTAACACTGAAGCTTTCTTT	CSAFNTEAFF
TRBV30	-	-	TRBJ1-4	TGTGCCTGGAGTCCCAAGGCGGCTGAAAAACTGTTTTTT	CAWSPKAAEKLFF
TRBV30	-	TRBD2	TRBJ2-7	TGTGCCTGGGGGCGAGCGGGAGGGCCATGGGAGCAGTACTTC	CAWGRAGGPWEQYF
TRBV9	-	TRBD2	TRBJ2-1	TGTGCCAGCAGCGCTAGCGGGAGTGGTGAGCAGTTCTTC	CASSASGSGEQFF
TRBV2	-	-	TRBJ1-4	TGTGCCAGCAGTGAAAGGGGTCAGCCTAATGAAAAACTGTTTTTT	CASSERGQPNEKLFF
TRBV28	-	-	TRBJ1-2	TGTGCCATCCAGGGCCCTCTTAACTATGGCTACACCTTC	CAIQGPLNYGYTF
TRBV7-9	-	-	TRBJ1-1	TGTGCCAGCAGCCTCCCCTGGGGCGCTGAAGCTTTCTTT	CASSLPWGAEAFF
TRBV18	-	TRBD1	TRBJ1-5	TGTGCCAGCTCACTAGGACAGGGCAGCAATCAGCCCCAGCATTTT	CASSLGQGSNQPQHF
TRBV27	-	TRBD1	TRBJ1-1	TGTGCCAGCAGTCGACGAGGCAGGGGGTTAGGGGACACTGAAGCTTTCTTT	CASSRRGRGLGDTEAFF
TRBV20-1	-	-	TRBJ1-2	TGCAGTGCTACCAGGGGATATGGCTACACCTTC	CSATRGYGYTF
TRBV30	-	TRBD2	TRBJ2-7	TGTGCCTGGAGTGGAAGTAGCGGGAGTATATACGAGCAGTACTTC	CAWSGSSGSIYEQYF
TRBV2	-	-	TRBJ1-5	TGTGCCAGCAGGAGGGATCAGCCCCAGCATTTT	CASRRDQPQHF
TRBV5-5	-	TRBD1	TRBJ2-1	TGTGCCAGCAGCCCGTGGGACAGCTACAATGAGCAGTTCTTC	CASSPWDSYNEQFF
TRBV29-1	-	TRBD1	TRBJ1-5	TGCAGCGAAGACAGGGGAGACAATCAGCCCCAGCATTTT	CSEDRGDNQPQHF
TRBV7-2	once	TRBD2	TRBJ2-5	TGTGCCAGCAGACCGAGGGGGCGGACTAGCGGGTGGGAGACCCAGTACTTC	CASRPRGRTSGWETQYF
TRBV6-5	once	-	TRBJ1-2	TGTGCCAGCAGTCAGCCCCGAGGGGGCTACACCTTC	CASSQPRGGYTF
TRBV4-1	-	TRBD1	TRBJ1-6	TGCGCCAGCAGATTCGGACAGGGAGCGTATAATTCACCCCTCCACTTT	CASRFGQGAYNSPLHF
TRBV6-5	-	TRBD2	TRBJ2-1	TGTGCCAGTCAACTGGGGGGGAATTACAATGAGCAGTTCTTC	CASQLGGNYNEQFF
TRBV29-1	once	TRBD2	TRBJ2-2	TGCAGCGTTCGTCTAGCGGACCACACCGGGGAGCTGTTTTTT	CSVRLADHTGELFF
TRBV2	once	-	TRBJ2-3	TGTGCCAGCAGTGTAATAGATACGCAGTATTTT	CASSVIDTQYF
TRBV2	-	TRBD1	TRBJ2-1	TGTGCCAGCAGTGACTTGCAGGGGGCACGGAATGAGCAGTTCTTC	CASSDLQGARNEQFF
TRBV27	-	TRBD2	TRBJ2-7	TGTGCCAGCAGTTTCTCAGCGGGGGAGACCTTATACGAGCAGTACTTC	CASSFSAGETLYEQYF